These T cell receptor beta chains were read from a single sample in a study of cytomegalovirus exposure and HLA in healthy donors. Here immunoSEQ multiplex PCR was the method, and the copy in TCRdb shows in-frame clones only, minus some. The profile shows 330,000 or so clones, 86% of them singletons. Source material: PBMCs. The receptors were gathered from a woman aged 18 to 35 in good health and CMV-seronegative. The CDR3 runs from the conserved cysteine through the conserved F or W. The D gene is left open where the match is weak. Clone size appears in some rows only: once, few, many, or a class for an expanded clone.

v_call: TRBV7-9
j_call: TRBJ1-3
clone_size: .
d_call: .
cdr3_nt: TGTGCCAGCAGCTTAGGGGCTTCCCTCGGAAACACCATATATTTT
cdr3_aa: CASSLGASLGNTIYF

v_call: TRBV18
j_call: TRBJ2-3
clone_size: .
d_call: TRBD2
cdr3_nt: TGTGCCAGCTCACCACGTGATCTAGCGGGAGTTTCAGATACGCAGTATTTT
cdr3_aa: CASSPRDLAGVSDTQYF

v_call: TRBV4-2
j_call: TRBJ2-7
clone_size: .
d_call: TRBD2
cdr3_nt: TGTGCCAGCAGCCGGACCTCCGGGACTAGCGGGCAGAACGAGCAGTACTTC
cdr3_aa: CASSRTSGTSGQNEQYF

v_call: TRBV2
j_call: TRBJ2-3
clone_size: .
d_call: TRBD2
cdr3_nt: TGTGCCAGCAGTGACCCGGGGAGGGTCACAGATACGCAGTATTTT
cdr3_aa: CASSDPGRVTDTQYF

v_call: TRBV20-1
j_call: TRBJ1-2
clone_size: .
d_call: .
cdr3_nt: TGCAGTGCTACAGATCGTCCGGGCTACACCTTC
cdr3_aa: CSATDRPGYTF

v_call: TRBV7-2
j_call: TRBJ2-7
clone_size: .
d_call: .
cdr3_nt: TGTGCCAGCAGCGACGGACTTTCCTACGAGCAGTACTTC
cdr3_aa: CASSDGLSYEQYF

v_call: TRBV2
j_call: TRBJ2-3
clone_size: .
d_call: TRBD2
cdr3_nt: TGTGCCAGCAGTGAATGGGGGGGGACTAGCGGGAGTTCAGATACGCAGTATTTT
cdr3_aa: CASSEWGGTSGSSDTQYF

v_call: TRBV28
j_call: TRBJ1-5
clone_size: .
d_call: .
cdr3_nt: TGTGCCAGCAGTTTGGAGGCCGGAGATCAGCCCCAGCATTTT
cdr3_aa: CASSLEAGDQPQHF

v_call: TRBV28
j_call: TRBJ1-2
clone_size: once
d_call: .
cdr3_nt: TGTGCCAGCAGTTTAATGCAGGATGGCTACACCTTC
cdr3_aa: CASSLMQDGYTF

v_call: TRBV29-1
j_call: TRBJ2-2
clone_size: .
d_call: .
cdr3_nt: TGCAGCGTTGGTTTACAGTCGAACACCGGGGAGCTGTTTTTT
cdr3_aa: CSVGLQSNTGELFF

v_call: TRBV9
j_call: TRBJ2-7
clone_size: .
d_call: TRBD2
cdr3_nt: TGTGCCAGCAGCGTAGCCCCGGGAGGGCCCTACGAGCAGTACTTC
cdr3_aa: CASSVAPGGPYEQYF

v_call: TRBV2
j_call: TRBJ1-2
clone_size: few
d_call: .
cdr3_nt: TGTGCCTCCCAGGAGGGGGAGGGCTATGGCTACACCTTC
cdr3_aa: CASQEGEGYGYTF

v_call: TRBV9
j_call: TRBJ1-1
clone_size: .
d_call: .
cdr3_nt: TGTGCCAGCAGCGCGGTAGACGAGGCCACTGAAGCTTTCTTT
cdr3_aa: CASSAVDEATEAFF

v_call: TRBV29-1
j_call: TRBJ2-7
clone_size: .
d_call: TRBD2
cdr3_nt: TGCAGCGTTGAGAGTGTGGGAGGGTCCTACGAGCAGTACTTC
cdr3_aa: CSVESVGGSYEQYF

v_call: TRBV6-5
j_call: TRBJ2-7
clone_size: .
d_call: TRBD2
cdr3_nt: TGTGCCAGCAGGCTAGCGGGAGGGGTCGAGCAGTACTTC
cdr3_aa: CASRLAGGVEQYF

v_call: TRBV9
j_call: TRBJ2-5
clone_size: .
d_call: .
cdr3_nt: TGTGCCAGCAGCGTATTAGGGGGTTCCCAAGAGACCCAGTACTTC
cdr3_aa: CASSVLGGSQETQYF

v_call: TRBV28
j_call: TRBJ2-7
clone_size: .
d_call: TRBD2
cdr3_nt: TGTGCCAGCATTGAGACTAGCGGGGGATCCTACGAGCAGTACTTC
cdr3_aa: CASIETSGGSYEQYF

v_call: TRBV6-5
j_call: TRBJ2-1
clone_size: .
d_call: TRBD2
cdr3_nt: TGTGCCAGCAGTCGCGGGAGTATCTCCTACAATGAGCAGTTCTTC
cdr3_aa: CASSRGSISYNEQFF

v_call: TRBV9
j_call: TRBJ2-1
clone_size: once
d_call: .
cdr3_nt: TGTGCCAGCAGCGGAGTGACAGTTTACAATGAGCAGTTCTTC
cdr3_aa: CASSGVTVYNEQFF

v_call: TRBV6-5
j_call: TRBJ2-7
clone_size: .
d_call: TRBD1
cdr3_nt: TGTGCCAGCAGTACTCGGGACAGGGACAACGAGCAGTACTTC
cdr3_aa: CASSTRDRDNEQYF

v_call: TRBV9
j_call: TRBJ2-1
clone_size: .
d_call: TRBD2
cdr3_nt: TGTGCCAGCAGCGTAGGAGGGACTAGCGTCCTCAATGAGCAGTTCTTC
cdr3_aa: CASSVGGTSVLNEQFF

v_call: TRBV28
j_call: TRBJ1-5
clone_size: few
d_call: .
cdr3_nt: TGTGCCAGCAGGCTAGGCAGGGTTGTACCTCAGCCCCAGCATTTT
cdr3_aa: CASRLGRVVPQPQHF

v_call: TRBV4-1
j_call: TRBJ2-2
clone_size: .
d_call: .
cdr3_nt: TGCGCCAGCAGCCAACCTAAGGCGGACGGGGAGCTGTTTTTT
cdr3_aa: CASSQPKADGELFF

v_call: TRBV7-3
j_call: TRBJ2-1
clone_size: .
d_call: TRBD1
cdr3_nt: TGTGCCAGCAGCCACGGGACAGGGGGCGCTGGGGGTAACTACAATGAGCAGTTCTTC
cdr3_aa: CASSHGTGGAGGNYNEQFF

v_call: TRBV4-2
j_call: TRBJ1-5
clone_size: once
d_call: TRBD1
cdr3_nt: TGTGCCAGCAGCCAATGGGGGGGACAGGGAATTGATCAGCCCCAGCATTTT
cdr3_aa: CASSQWGGQGIDQPQHF

v_call: TRBV5-6
j_call: TRBJ1-1
clone_size: .
d_call: .
cdr3_nt: TGTGCCAGCAGCTTCGGGGGGAACACTGAAGCTTTCTTT
cdr3_aa: CASSFGGNTEAFF

v_call: TRBV15
j_call: TRBJ2-2
clone_size: .
d_call: TRBD2
cdr3_nt: TGTGCCACCAGCAGAGATCGGACTAGCGGGAACACCGGGGAGCTGTTTTTT
cdr3_aa: CATSRDRTSGNTGELFF

v_call: TRBV7-9
j_call: TRBJ2-7
clone_size: .
d_call: .
cdr3_nt: TGTGCCAGCAGCCACCGACAGTACGAGCAGTACTTC
cdr3_aa: CASSHRQYEQYF

v_call: TRBV4-3
j_call: TRBJ2-1
clone_size: .
d_call: .
cdr3_nt: TGCGCCAGCAGCCAAGCAGGGGTAGATGAGCAGTTCTTC
cdr3_aa: CASSQAGVDEQFF

v_call: TRBV9
j_call: TRBJ2-7
clone_size: .
d_call: .
cdr3_nt: TGTGCCAGCAGCGTAGGAGGACAGCCCTACGAGCAGTACTTC
cdr3_aa: CASSVGGQPYEQYF

v_call: TRBV7-9
j_call: TRBJ1-2
clone_size: .
d_call: .
cdr3_nt: TGTGCCAGCAGCGGACGGACAGACTACACCTTC
cdr3_aa: CASSGRTDYTF

v_call: TRBV18
j_call: TRBJ2-7
clone_size: .
d_call: .
cdr3_nt: TGTGCCAGCTCCTCCCAGGGGGGAGCCACCTACGAGCAGTACTTC
cdr3_aa: CASSSQGGATYEQYF

v_call: TRBV18
j_call: TRBJ2-2
clone_size: .
d_call: .
cdr3_nt: TGTGCCAGCTCGACAGTTAGTCTGACTAGTCCTACCGGGGAGCTGTTTTTT
cdr3_aa: CASSTVSLTSPTGELFF

v_call: TRBV5-4
j_call: TRBJ2-1
clone_size: .
d_call: TRBD1
cdr3_nt: TGTGCCAGCAGCGGGGGGACAGGGGCGAATTACAATGAGCAGTTCTTC
cdr3_aa: CASSGGTGANYNEQFF

v_call: TRBV7-6
j_call: TRBJ2-1
clone_size: .
d_call: .
cdr3_nt: TGTGCCAGCAGCTCAATGGTCGGGACACACTACAATGAGCAGTTCTTC
cdr3_aa: CASSSMVGTHYNEQFF

v_call: TRBV27
j_call: TRBJ1-5
clone_size: .
d_call: TRBD1
cdr3_nt: TGTGCCAGCAGCCCCAGACCAGGGGGTAATCAGCCCCAGCATTTT
cdr3_aa: CASSPRPGGNQPQHF

v_call: TRBV7-6
j_call: TRBJ2-7
clone_size: .
d_call: TRBD2
cdr3_nt: TGTGCCAGCAGCACCACTAGCGGGAGGGCCCACGAGCAGTACTTC
cdr3_aa: CASSTTSGRAHEQYF

v_call: TRBV18
j_call: TRBJ2-3
clone_size: .
d_call: .
cdr3_nt: TGTGCCAGCTCACCGACTAGTACAGATACGCAGTATTTT
cdr3_aa: CASSPTSTDTQYF

v_call: TRBV10-3
j_call: TRBJ2-7
clone_size: .
d_call: .
cdr3_nt: TGTGCCATCAGTGAGTCATATCCCGAGCAGTACTTC
cdr3_aa: CAISESYPEQYF

v_call: TRBV9
j_call: TRBJ1-1
clone_size: .
d_call: .
cdr3_nt: TGTGCCAGCAGCTCGGGCGGGGTTCAAGGCACTGAAGCTTTCTTT
cdr3_aa: CASSSGGVQGTEAFF